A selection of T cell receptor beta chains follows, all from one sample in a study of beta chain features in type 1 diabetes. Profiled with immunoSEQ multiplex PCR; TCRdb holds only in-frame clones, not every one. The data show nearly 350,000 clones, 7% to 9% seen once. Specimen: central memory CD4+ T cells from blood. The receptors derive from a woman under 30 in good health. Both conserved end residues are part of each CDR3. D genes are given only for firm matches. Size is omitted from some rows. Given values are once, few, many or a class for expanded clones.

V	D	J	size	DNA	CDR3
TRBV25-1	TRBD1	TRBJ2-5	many	TGTGCCAGCAGTAAGGGGACAGTGGCTGTGGAGACCCAGTACTTC	CASSKGTVAVETQYF
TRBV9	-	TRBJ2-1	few	TGTGCCAGCAGCGTAGTTGGGGGAGCTAATGAGCAGTTCTTC	CASSVVGGANEQFF
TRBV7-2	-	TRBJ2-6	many	TGTGCCAGCAGCCCGACAGCCTCTGGGGCCAACGTCCTGACTTTC	CASSPTASGANVLTF
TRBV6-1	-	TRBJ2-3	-	TGTGCCCTACGGAGGGGCTCAGATACGCAGTATTTT	CALRRGSDTQYF
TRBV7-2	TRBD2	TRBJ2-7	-	TGTGCCAGCAGCACGGGTGGGAGGGTAGGAACCTACGAGCAGTACTTC	CASSTGGRVGTYEQYF
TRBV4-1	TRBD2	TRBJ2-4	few	TGCGCCAGCAGCCAAGACTCACAGCTAGCGGTAGCCAAAAACATTCAGTACTTC	CASSQDSQLAVAKNIQYF
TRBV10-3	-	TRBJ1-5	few	TGTGCCATCAGTCCGTACAATCAGCCCCAGCATTTT	CAISPYNQPQHF
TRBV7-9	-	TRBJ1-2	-	TGTGCCAGCAGCTTAGGAGGGCAACCTGGCTACACCTTC	CASSLGGQPGYTF
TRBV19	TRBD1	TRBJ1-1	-	TGTGCCAGCCGGGACAGGGGGCGGTCGGGCACTGAAGCTTTCTTT	CASRDRGRSGTEAFF
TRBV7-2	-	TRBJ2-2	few	TGTGCCAGCACCTTGGGGGGGCCCACCACCGGGGAGCTGTTTTTT	CASTLGGPTTGELFF
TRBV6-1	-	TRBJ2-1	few	TGTGCCAGCAGTGAACCCTTAGCCGAGCAGTTCTTC	CASSEPLAEQFF
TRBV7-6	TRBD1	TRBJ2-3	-	TGTGCCAGCAGCTTGAGAGGGGGCGAAACAGATACGCAGTATTTT	CASSLRGGETDTQYF
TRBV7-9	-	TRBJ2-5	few	TGTGCCAGCAGCTTAGGGTCTAACTACCAGCAAGAGACCCAGTACTTC	CASSLGSNYQQETQYF
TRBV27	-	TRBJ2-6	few	TGTGCCAGCAGCTTCGGGTCCACTGGGGCCAACGTCCTGACTTTC	CASSFGSTGANVLTF
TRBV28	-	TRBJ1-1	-	TGTGCCAGCAGTAACCCGGGACACGACACTGAAGCTTTCTTT	CASSNPGHDTEAFF
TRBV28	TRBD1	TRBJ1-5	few	TGTGCCAGCAGTTTTCTAACAGGGGGCGTTACCAATCAGCCCCAGCATTTT	CASSFLTGGVTNQPQHF
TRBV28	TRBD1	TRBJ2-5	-	TGTGCCAGCAGTCACGGACAGGGACGTGTTAAGACCCAGTACTTC	CASSHGQGRVKTQYF
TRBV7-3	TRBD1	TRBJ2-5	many	TGTGCCAGCAGCACGGGACAGGGAAAAATCCAGTACTTC	CASSTGQGKIQYF
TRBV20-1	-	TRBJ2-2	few	TGCAGTGCTAAATACACCGGGGAGCTGTTTTTT	CSAKYTGELFF
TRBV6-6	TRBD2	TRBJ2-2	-	TGTGCCAGCAGGGGACTAGCGATCGGGGAGCTGTTTTTT	CASRGLAIGELFF
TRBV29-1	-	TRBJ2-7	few	TGCAGCGTTAGCAGCAGCTCCTACGAGCAGTACTTC	CSVSSSSYEQYF
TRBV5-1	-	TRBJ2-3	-	TGCGCCAGCAGCTCAGGACTAAGACACACAGATACGCAGTATTTT	CASSSGLRHTDTQYF
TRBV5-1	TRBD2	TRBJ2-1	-	TGCGCCAGCAGCTTGGCCGGGACTAGTGTATATGAGCAGTTCTTC	CASSLAGTSVYEQFF
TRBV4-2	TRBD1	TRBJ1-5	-	TGTGCCAGCAGCCAAGCCGGGACAGGGGGTTTGCAGCCCCAGCATTTT	CASSQAGTGGLQPQHF
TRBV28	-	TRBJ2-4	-	TGTGCCAGCAGTTCTCATACAGTAAACATTCAGTACTTC	CASSSHTVNIQYF
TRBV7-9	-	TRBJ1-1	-	TGTGCCAGCAGCTTTGGGGGCGGATACACTGAAGCTTTCTTT	CASSFGGGYTEAFF
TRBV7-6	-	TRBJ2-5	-	TGTGCCAGCAGGACCCCGGGGCAAGAGACCCAGTACTTC	CASRTPGQETQYF
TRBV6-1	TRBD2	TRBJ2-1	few	TGTGCCAGCAGCATTGGGACTAGCGGGAGTCATGAGCAGTTCTTC	CASSIGTSGSHEQFF
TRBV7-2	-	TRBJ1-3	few	TGTGCCAGCAGCCATCCTTCTGGAAACACCATATATTTT	CASSHPSGNTIYF
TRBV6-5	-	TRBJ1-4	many	TGTGCCAGCAGGCCCGGACACGCAACTAATGAAAAACTGTTTTTT	CASRPGHATNEKLFF
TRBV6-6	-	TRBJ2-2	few	TGTGCCAGCAGTCCGCGACAGAACGCGAACACCGGGGAGCTGTTTTTT	CASSPRQNANTGELFF
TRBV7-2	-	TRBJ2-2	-	TGTGCCAGCAGCTTAGACTCGGGAGTGGGGGAGCTGTTTTTT	CASSLDSGVGELFF
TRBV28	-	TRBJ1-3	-	TGTGCCAGCAGTACCGCAGGGGCAGGAAACACCATATATTTT	CASSTAGAGNTIYF
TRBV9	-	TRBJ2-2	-	TGTGCCAGCACCAGGTCAGGGGAGTACACCGGGGAGCTGTTTTTT	CASTRSGEYTGELFF
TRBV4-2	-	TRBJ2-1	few	TGTGCCAGCAGCCCGGGACACTCAAGTCTCAATGAGCAGTTCTTC	CASSPGHSSLNEQFF
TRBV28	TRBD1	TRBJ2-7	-	TGTGCCAGCAGTTCGACAGGGGGCGCCTACGAGCAGTACTTC	CASSSTGGAYEQYF
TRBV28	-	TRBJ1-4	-	TGTGCCAGCAGTACCTCGACCGTGTTGGGAAAACTGTTTTTT	CASSTSTVLGKLFF
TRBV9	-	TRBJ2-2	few	TGTGCCAGCAGCGCCAAAGCCGGGAGATTAGAATACGCCGGGGAGCTGTTTTTT	CASSAKAGRLEYAGELFF
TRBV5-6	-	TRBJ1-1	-	TGTGCCAGCAGCTTACGGGGTTTTCGCGCTGAAGCTTTCTTT	CASSLRGFRAEAFF
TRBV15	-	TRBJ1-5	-	TGTGCCACCAGCCCTGGGGGGGGCCAGCCCCAGCATTTT	CATSPGGGQPQHF
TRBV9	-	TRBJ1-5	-	TGTGCCAGCAGCGTTTTACCGGGTAATCAGCCCCAGCATTTT	CASSVLPGNQPQHF
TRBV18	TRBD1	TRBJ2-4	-	TGTGCCAGCTCACCGGTTGGAACAGGGGGCGCGGGTGTCGTCAAAAACATTCAGTACTTC	CASSPVGTGGAGVVKNIQYF
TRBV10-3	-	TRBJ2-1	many	TGTGCCATCAGTGAGTCGTCCGGTTCGGGGGACGTGCAGTTCTTC	CAISESSGSGDVQFF
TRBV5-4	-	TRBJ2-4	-	TGTGCCAGCAGCTTACAGGGCTCAGTCGCCAAAAACATTCAGTACTTC	CASSLQGSVAKNIQYF
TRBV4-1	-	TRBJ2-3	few	TGCGCCAGCAGCCAAGGTTGGGGGATCGGGACAGATACGCAGTATTTT	CASSQGWGIGTDTQYF
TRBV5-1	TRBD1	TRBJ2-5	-	TGCGCCAGCAGCTTTGGGACAGGGGAACAAGAGACCCAGTACTTC	CASSFGTGEQETQYF
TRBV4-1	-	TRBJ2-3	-	TGCGCCAGCAGCCAAGTCCCTAGCTGGGAAGGGGGCACAGATACGCAGTATTTT	CASSQVPSWEGGTDTQYF
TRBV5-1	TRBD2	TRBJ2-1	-	TGCGCCAGCAGACCTACTAGCGGGAGAGGGTATGAGCAGTTCTTC	CASRPTSGRGYEQFF
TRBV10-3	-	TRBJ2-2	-	TGTGCCAGCAGTTACTCGGGGACCATGGGCACCGGGGAGCTGTTTTTT	CASSYSGTMGTGELFF
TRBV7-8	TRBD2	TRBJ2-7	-	TGTGCCAGCAGCCGAGCGGGAGGGTTAGGTCCAGGGGAGCAGTACTTC	CASSRAGGLGPGEQYF
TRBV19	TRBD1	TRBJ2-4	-	TGTGCCAGTAGTACGAGGGGGCGGAAAAACATTCAGTACTTC	CASSTRGRKNIQYF
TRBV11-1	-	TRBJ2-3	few	TGTGCCAGCAGCACTCAAGTAGATACGCAGTATTTT	CASSTQVDTQYF
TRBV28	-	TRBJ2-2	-	TGTGCCAGCAGGCCCCCGAGGGCCAGCGGGGAGCTGTTTTTT	CASRPPRASGELFF
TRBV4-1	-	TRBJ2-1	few	TGCGCCAGCACCCATGCGGGACTCGCCTACAATGAGCAGTTCTTC	CASTHAGLAYNEQFF
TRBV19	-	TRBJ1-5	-	TGTGCCAGTAAATCATCTGCTAATCAGCCCCAGCATTTT	CASKSSANQPQHF
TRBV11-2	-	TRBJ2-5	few	TGTGCCAGCGGGGACTTCGAGGGCGGAGAGACCCAGTACTTC	CASGDFEGGETQYF